The rows below give T cell receptor beta chains drawn from one sample of a study of blood T cell repertoires in COVID-19. Measured with immunoSEQ multiplex PCR; TCRdb has only the in-frame clones, and not every one. The data contain under 200,000 clones, roughly 80% of them seen just once; the ten biggest clones take up approximately 15%. Input material: peripheral blood. Source of these receptors: a man aged 55 to 69 with active or convalescent COVID-19. CDR3s include the opening cysteine and the closing phenylalanine or tryptophan. D genes are given only for firm matches. Clone size is shown for a subset of rows, as once, few, many or a class of expanded clone.

v_call	clone_size	j_call	d_call	cdr3_length	cdr3_aa	cdr3_nt
TRBV10-3	.	TRBJ2-2	TRBD2	17	CATAGTSGGPNTGELFF	TGTGCCACCGCAGGGACTAGCGGGGGACCTAACACCGGGGAGCTGTTTTTT
TRBV5-1	.	TRBJ2-7	TRBD2	13	CASSRDPGGEQYF	TGCGCCAGCAGCAGGGACCCCGGGGGGGAGCAGTACTTC
TRBV2	.	TRBJ2-1	TRBD2	12	CASRAGTSEQFF	TGTGCCAGCAGGGCAGGGACTAGTGAGCAGTTCTTC
TRBV6-4	.	TRBJ2-1	.	15	CASSVDYTGGNEQFF	TGTGCCAGCAGTGTGGACTACACCGGTGGGAATGAGCAGTTCTTC
TRBV4-1	once	TRBJ2-3	.	16	CASSQEELMLSDTQYF	TGCGCCAGCAGCCAAGAGGAGCTTATGCTTTCAGATACGCAGTATTTT
TRBV28	.	TRBJ1-2	.	17	CASSLTGPFPANYGYTF	TGTGCCAGCAGCCTTACAGGCCCCTTCCCCGCTAACTATGGCTACACCTTC
TRBV25-1	.	TRBJ1-2	TRBD1	13	CASSVGGGYGYTF	TGTGCCAGCAGTGTAGGGGGCGGCTATGGCTACACCTTC
TRBV5-1	.	TRBJ2-5	TRBD1	14	CASSTGTGEETQYF	TGCGCCAGCAGCACCGGGACAGGGGAAGAGACCCAGTACTTC
TRBV3-1/TRBV3-2	.	TRBJ1-3	TRBD1	13	CASSPDRSHTIYF	TGTGCCAGCAGCCCGGACAGGTCGCACACCATATATTTT
TRBV6-5	.	TRBJ1-2	.	12	CASSFRGNGYTF	TGTGCCAGCAGTTTTAGGGGGAATGGCTACACCTTC
TRBV2	.	TRBJ2-2	TRBD1	15	CASRTGTANTGELFF	TGTGCCAGCAGGACCGGGACAGCGAACACCGGGGAGCTGTTTTTT
TRBV27	few	TRBJ1-5	.	18	CASSLWGTPPAGNQPQHF	TGTGCCAGCAGTTTATGGGGGACTCCCCCGGCGGGCAATCAGCCCCAGCATTTT
TRBV7-2	.	TRBJ2-7	TRBD2	15	CASGPLSGVSYEQYF	TGTGCCAGCGGCCCCCTAAGCGGGGTCTCCTACGAGCAGTACTTC
TRBV6-2/TRBV6-3	.	TRBJ2-1	TRBD2	18	CASSYSTASGSSYNEQFF	TGTGCCAGCAGTTACTCGACGGCTAGCGGGAGCTCCTACAATGAGCAGTTCTTC
TRBV11-2	.	TRBJ1-2	.	15	CASSFGGLSTLGYTF	TGTGCCAGCAGCTTTGGGGGCCTAAGTACCTTGGGCTACACCTTC
TRBV6-6	.	TRBJ1-1	TRBD1	14	CASSYVQGDTEAFF	TGTGCCAGCAGTTACGTCCAGGGGGATACTGAAGCTTTCTTT
TRBV12-3/TRBV12-4	.	TRBJ1-4	.	13	CASSPRDREKLFF	TGTGCCAGCAGTCCGAGAGACAGGGAAAAACTGTTTTTT
TRBV6-5	.	TRBJ2-3	TRBD2	14	CASSWEGSTDTQYF	TGTGCCAGCAGTTGGGAGGGTAGCACAGATACGCAGTATTTT
TRBV7-7	.	TRBJ2-2	TRBD1	20	CASSSWGRTEGQLNTGELFF	TGTGCCAGCAGCTCGTGGGGCCGTACCGAGGGACAGTTGAACACCGGGGAGCTGTTTTTT
TRBV28	.	TRBJ2-5	TRBD1	16	CASSTRGQGAGETQYF	TGTGCCAGCAGCACCCGGGGACAGGGGGCGGGAGAGACCCAGTACTTC